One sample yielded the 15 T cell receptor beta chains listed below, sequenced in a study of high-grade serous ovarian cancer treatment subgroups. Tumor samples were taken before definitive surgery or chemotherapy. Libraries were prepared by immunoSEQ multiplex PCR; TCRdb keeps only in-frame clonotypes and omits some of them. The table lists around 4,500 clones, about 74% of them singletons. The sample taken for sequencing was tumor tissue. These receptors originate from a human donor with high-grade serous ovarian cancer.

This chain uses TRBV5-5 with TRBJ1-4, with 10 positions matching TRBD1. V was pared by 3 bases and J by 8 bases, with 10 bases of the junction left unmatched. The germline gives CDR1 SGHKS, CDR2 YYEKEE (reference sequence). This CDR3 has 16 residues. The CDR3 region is CASSSPTGGAWEKLFF. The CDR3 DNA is TGTGCCAGCAGCTCTCCGACAGGGGGCGCGTGGGAAAAACTGTTTTTT.

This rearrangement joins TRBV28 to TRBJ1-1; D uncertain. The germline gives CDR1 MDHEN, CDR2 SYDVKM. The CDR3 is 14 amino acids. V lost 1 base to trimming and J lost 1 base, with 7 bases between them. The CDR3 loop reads CASSLSLGNTEAFF. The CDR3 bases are TGTGCCAGCAGTTTATCTCTGGGGAACACTGAAGCTTTCTTT.

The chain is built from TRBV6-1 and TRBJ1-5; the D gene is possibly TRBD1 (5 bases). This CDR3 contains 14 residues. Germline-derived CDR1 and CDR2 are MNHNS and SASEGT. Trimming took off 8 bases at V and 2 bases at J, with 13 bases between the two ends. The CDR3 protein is CASGREFGNQPQHF. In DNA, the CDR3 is TGTGCCAGCGGCAGGGAGTTCGGCAATCAGCCCCAGCATTTT.

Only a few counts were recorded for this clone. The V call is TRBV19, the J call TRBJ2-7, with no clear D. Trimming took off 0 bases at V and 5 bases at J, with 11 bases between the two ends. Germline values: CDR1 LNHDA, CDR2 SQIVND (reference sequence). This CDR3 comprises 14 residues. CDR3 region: CASSIDPAANEQYF. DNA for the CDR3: TGTGCCAGTAGTATAGATCCCGCAGCTAACGAGCAGTACTTC. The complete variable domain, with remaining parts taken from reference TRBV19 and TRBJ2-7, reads DGGITQSPKYLFRKEGQNVTLSCEQNLNHDAMYWYRQDPGQGLRLIYYSQIVNDFQKGDIAEGYSVSREKKESFPLTVTSAQKNPTAFYLCASSIDPAANEQYFGPGTRLTVT.

The CDR3 loop reads CASSQDPSEQFF. The CDR3, as DNA: TGCGCCAGCAGCCAAGACCCCTCTGAGCAGTTCTTC. The chain is built from TRBV4-1 and TRBJ2-1; D gene ambiguous. The CDR3 runs 12 residues. Germline-derived CDR1 and CDR2 are MGHRA and YSYEKL. The V gene lost 0 bases and the J gene lost 9 bases, with 6 bases spanning the gap.

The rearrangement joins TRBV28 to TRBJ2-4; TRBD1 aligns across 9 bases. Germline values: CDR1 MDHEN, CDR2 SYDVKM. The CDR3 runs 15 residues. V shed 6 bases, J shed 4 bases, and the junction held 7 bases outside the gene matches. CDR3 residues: CASRGGGQGKNIQYF. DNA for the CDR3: TGTGCCAGCAGGGGAGGGGGACAGGGAAAAAACATTCAGTACTTC. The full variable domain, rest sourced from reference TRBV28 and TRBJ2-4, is DVKVTQSSRYLVKRTGEKVFLECVQDMDHENMFWYRQDPGLGLRLIYFSYDVKMKEKGDIPEGYSVSREKKERFSLILESASTNQTSMYLCASRGGGQGKNIQYFGAGTRLSVL.

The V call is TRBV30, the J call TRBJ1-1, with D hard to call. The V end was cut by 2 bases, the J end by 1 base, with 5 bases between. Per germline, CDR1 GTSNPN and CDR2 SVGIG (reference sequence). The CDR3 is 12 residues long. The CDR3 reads CAWSPGNTEAFF. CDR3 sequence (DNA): TGTGCCTGGAGTCCAGGGAACACTGAAGCTTTCTTT.

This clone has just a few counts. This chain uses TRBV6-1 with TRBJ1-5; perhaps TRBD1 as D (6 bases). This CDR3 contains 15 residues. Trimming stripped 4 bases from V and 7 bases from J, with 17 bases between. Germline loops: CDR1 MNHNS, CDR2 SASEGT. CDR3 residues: CASSGGQQSWQPQHF. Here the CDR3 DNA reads TGTGCCAGCAGTGGCGGACAGCAGAGTTGGCAGCCCCAGCATTTT.

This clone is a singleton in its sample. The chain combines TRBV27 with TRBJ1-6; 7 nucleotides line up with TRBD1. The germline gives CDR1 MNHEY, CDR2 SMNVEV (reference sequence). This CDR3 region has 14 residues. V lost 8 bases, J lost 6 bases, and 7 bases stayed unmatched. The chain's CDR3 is CASARTGFNSPLHF. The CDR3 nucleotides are TGTGCCAGCGCCCGGACAGGCTTTAATTCACCCCTCCACTTT.

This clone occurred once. The CDR3 is CASSRGGAGVHEQYF. The CDR3 DNA follows: TGTGCCAGTTCCCGGGGGGGAGCGGGAGTACACGAGCAGTACTTC. This chain uses TRBV19 with TRBJ2-7; 8 nucleotides align to TRBD2. Trimming removed 8 bases from V and 5 bases from J; junction bases left unmatched: 14. This CDR3 is built from 15 residues. CDR1 is LNHDA and CDR2 is SQIVND in the germline V gene (reference sequence).

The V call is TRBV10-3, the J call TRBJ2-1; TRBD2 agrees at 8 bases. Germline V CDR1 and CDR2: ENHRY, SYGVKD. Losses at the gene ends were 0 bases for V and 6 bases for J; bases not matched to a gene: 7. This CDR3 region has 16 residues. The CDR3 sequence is CAISESNWGTSNEQFF. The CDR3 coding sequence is TGTGCCATCAGTGAGTCTAATTGGGGGACTAGCAATGAGCAGTTCTTC.

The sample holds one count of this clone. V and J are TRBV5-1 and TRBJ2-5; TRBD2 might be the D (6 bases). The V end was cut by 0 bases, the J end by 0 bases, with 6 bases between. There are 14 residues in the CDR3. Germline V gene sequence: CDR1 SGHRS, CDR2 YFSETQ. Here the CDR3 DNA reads TGCGCCAGCAGCTTGGGCGGGAACCAAGAGACCCAGTACTTC. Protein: CASSLGGNQETQYF.

The CDR3 loop is CASRLDTGPGEQYF. CDR3 nucleotide sequence: TGTGCCAGCAGGTTGGATACGGGACCGGGGGAGCAGTACTTC. The V gene is TRBV7-2, the J gene TRBJ2-7; D may be TRBD1 or TRBD2 (5 bases each). The CDR3 length is 14 residues. Trimming removed 6 bases from V and 7 bases from J, with 19 bases in between. The germline CDR1 and CDR2 sequences are SGHTA and FQGNSA.

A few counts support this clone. The CDR3 here is CASSPGGVWAEAFF. The CDR3 nucleotides read TGTGCCAGCAGCCCAGGGGGGGTTTGGGCTGAAGCTTTCTTT. The gene calls are TRBV2 and TRBJ1-1; TRBD1 agrees at 7 bases. Losses at the gene ends were 6 bases for V and 6 bases for J; bases not matched to a gene: 10. CDR1 is SNHLY, CDR2 FYNNEI, per germline. The CDR3 sequence is 14 residues long.

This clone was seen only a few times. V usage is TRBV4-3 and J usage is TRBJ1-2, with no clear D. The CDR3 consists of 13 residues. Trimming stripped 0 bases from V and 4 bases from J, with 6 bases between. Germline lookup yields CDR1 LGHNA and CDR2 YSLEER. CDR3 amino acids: CASSQDSGYGYTF. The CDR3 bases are TGCGCCAGCAGCCAAGACTCGGGCTATGGCTACACCTTC.